This T cell receptor (beta chain) derives from a study of graft-versus-host responses after intestinal transplantation (dated by TCRdb to about 2021). In the study overall: The transplants that recipients got were multivisceral, liver-intestinal, or isolated intestinal. Every recipient was given anti-thymocyte globulin induction, then maintenance tacrolimus and steroids for roughly 3 years. After intestinal transplantation, graft-versus-host and host-versus-graft alloreactive T cell clones were followed in the graft, circulation and bone marrow using bulk TCR-beta CDR3 sequencing. To identify alloreactive clones, pre-transplant mixed lymphocyte reaction products were sequenced and then compared with unstimulated pre-transplant donor and recipient T cells. The cohort enrolled about two dozen intestinal transplant recipients including one retransplant, and a few patients lacking pretransplant specimens were excluded. Donor T cell macrochimerism was defined as a peak of at least 4% donor T cells among recipient peripheral blood mononuclear cells. Samples from three later patients were sequenced in-house on an Illumina MiSeq with MiXCR processing rather than by the commercial service. The full study reports these points: High GvH to HvG T cell clonal ratios were observed in the allografts of patients with donor T cell macrochimerism. The conclusions were limited by the relatively low number and heterogeneity of the intestinal transplant patients. Peak levels of circulating GvH clones were associated with declines in HvG clones early after transplant. GvH clones were found in recipient bone marrow, and some of the GvH clones appeared earlier in ileal mucosa or blood, which is consistent with an intestinal mucosal origin.

In the paper's terms, the time point label means: cells obtained before transplantation from donor or recipient. CD3+CD4+ and CD3+CD8+ populations were FACS-sorted from unstimulated pre-transplant donor and recipient cells taken from spleen or lymph nodes. In the case of this clone: Its recognized antigen is unknown. There are no base qualities to consult, and no much larger clone falls within one base.

Libraries came from the immunoSEQ multiplex PCR assay. For most patients, genomic DNA was isolated using the Qiagen DNeasy Blood and Tissue Kit and was shipped frozen to Adaptive Biotechnologies for TCR sequencing. High-throughput TCR-beta CDR3 sequencing of genomic DNA from most patients was performed by Adaptive Biotechnologies. Per the authors' processing: TCR sequencing data for 18 patients were retrieved from Adaptive's ImmunoSEQ software; a few other patients were processed with MiXCR and VDJtools. CD4 versus CD8 sorting errors were corrected by removing sequences found in both subsets at a frequency ratio below 5:1. CDR3 nucleotide sequences shared by donor and recipient were removed because the origin of these sequences could not be assigned. At least 2-fold expansion over unstimulated cells and a minimum CFSE-low frequency of 0.002% (template counts) or 0.001% (read counts) were required for clones to be classified as alloreactive. Clones were considered mappable if detected in sequenced pre-transplant spleen, lymph node, or MLR CFSE-low populations of the donor or recipient. Cumulative frequency of alloreactive clones was calculated as a percentage of all sequences weighted by copy number. Sourced from immuneACCESS, this table was stored by TCRdb with only in-frame sequences that have V and J called. A share of the clones is absent; for the studies checked, an unresolved V gene accounts for under half, and the remainder has no known explanation. The DNA gave D and trimming, while V, J and clone size come from that table. A total of fewer than 50,000 clones appear in this sample, less than 85% of them only once. The ten largest clones represent around 0.5% of the sample.

CDR1 and CDR2 are read off the germline V gene as SGHNT and YENEEA. CDR3 length: 15 amino acids, cysteine to phenylalanine. The retained sequence is limited to the CDR3, 45 bases, with the frame set at the first base. The germline V and J ends show losses of 0 bases and 14 bases respectively, and no gene match explains 6 bases of the junction. The receptor chain draws on TRBV11-3 and TRBJ2-1, and 14 bases in between align with TRBD2. Here the sequenced sample was unstimulated CD4+ T cells sorted from spleen or lymph node cells, taken before transplant. This receptor was taken from a human donor who was the organ donor for an intestinal transplant. The bases are TGTGCCAGCAGCTTAGAGACTAGCGGGGGGGCCCGGGAGTTCTTC. Its translation is CASSLETSGGAREFF.